Presented here are 5 T cell receptor beta chains from one specimen sequenced in a study of Graves' ophthalmopathy and Graves' hyperthyroidism. Amplified material comprised TCR beta CDR3 regions derived from RNA transcripts. An opening RT-PCR round employed HTBI primers and preceded a second-round multiplex PCR. TCRdb analysed the multiplex PCR reads with MiXCR anew, one entry per CDR3 protein. The data show around 660,000 distinct CDR3 sequences, with about 40% seen just once and 2.5% to 3.5% held by the top ten. Material: peripheral blood. All receptors derive from an adult man with Graves' ophthalmopathy.

The rearrangement uses TRBV7-3 and TRBJ1-1; D not resolved. CDR1 is SGHTA, CDR2 FQGTGA, per germline. V was clipped by 4 bases and J by 1 base, with 16 bases between them. This CDR3 contains 16 residues. The CDR3 here is CASSSYNLWGNTEAFF. CDR3 nucleotide sequence: TGTGCCAGCAGCTCCTACAACCTATGGGGGAACACTGAAGCTTTCTTT. The whole variable domain, filled in from reference TRBV7-3 and TRBJ1-1, reads GAGVSQTPSNKVTEKGKYVELRCDPISGHTALYWYRQSLGQGPEFLIYFQGTGAADDSGLPNDRFFAVRPEGSVSTLKIQRTERGDSAVYLCASSSYNLWGNTEAFFGQGTRLTVV.

With respect to this clonotype: One end of the junction does not line up with germline, which may come from a read error. The chain combines TRBV7-8 with TRBJ2-2; D unclear. The CDR3 spans 15 residues. Germline values: CDR1 SGHVS, CDR2 FQNEAQ. CDR3 coding DNA: TGTGTCAGCAGCCAGTTCCCAGTGAACGCCGGGGAGCTGTTTTTT. Encoded protein: CVSSQFPVNAGELFF.

This clonotype came up many times. The CDR3 spells CASSLGMGAVNTEAFF. In DNA, the CDR3 is TGCGCCAGCAGCTTGGGTATGGGGGCAGTGAACACTGAAGCTTTCTTT. The chain employs TRBV5-1 and TRBJ1-1, with TRBD1 as a possible D gene (6 bases). The CDR3 has 16 residues. Germline V CDR1 and CDR2: SGHRS, YFSETQ. Trimming stripped 0 bases from V and 0 bases from J, with 12 bases between.

J is TRBJ2-5 and V is TRBV12-5; 8 bases agree with TRBD2. CDR1 is LGHNT and CDR2 is FRNRAP in the germline V gene. This CDR3 comprises 14 residues. The CDR3 is CASSPRGGLETQYF. The CDR3 region has the DNA TGTGCCAGCAGCCCTCGGGGGGGGCTTGAGACCCAGTACTTC.

V is TRBV7-8 and J is TRBJ1-1, with 9 positions matching TRBD1. The CDR3 is 15 amino acids. V lost 3 bases, J lost 2 bases, and 4 bases stayed unmatched. Germline V lookup: CDR1 SGHVS, CDR2 FQNEAQ. The CDR3 reads CASSFIQGANTEAFF. The CDR3 bases are TGTGCCAGCAGCTTTATACAGGGGGCCAACACTGAAGCTTTCTTT.